This T cell receptor (beta chain) emerged from a study of blood T cells in healthy people across ages. This CDR3 has 18 residues. Trimming took 7 bases from V and 11 from J; bases not matched to a gene: 25. CDR1 is SNHLY and CDR2 is FYNNEI in the germline V gene. This clonotype was detected once. Its antigen is undetermined. Findings and caveats of the study: Naive CD4+ cells and diversity were both higher in long-lived donors than in aged donors.

Then a second PCR, running roughly 7 to 11 cycles, was carried out with a sample-barcoded 5' primer and a J-beta primer mix. TCRdb used MiXCR to reprocess the 5' RACE reads, holding one entry per CDR3 protein. In the table there are fewer than 1.5 million distinct CDR3 sequences, around 39% of which are singletons. This chain uses TRBV2 with TRBJ2-3; TRBD2 aligns across 9 bases. Sequencing was carried out using blood. This receptor was taken from a woman between 18 and 30 years old in good health. The CDR3 sequence is CASTRRPPSGRYPWEQYF. The CDR3 nucleotides read TGTGCCAGCACCAGGCGCCCGCCAAGCGGGAGGTATCCTTGGGAGCAGTATTTT.